These T cell receptor beta chains were read from a single sample in a study of shared clonotypes between healthy human individuals. Profiled with immunoSEQ multiplex PCR; TCRdb holds only in-frame clones, not every one. Of about 2.3 million clones listed, 92% are singletons. Sequencing was done on a sample of naive CD4+ T cells from PBMCs. Every receptor here comes from a man aged 18 to 30 in good health. Some clones in this sample may be carry-over from other donors' samples. Each CDR3 is given with its conserved first and last residue. The order of the fields is J gene, CDR3 length, D gene, clone size, V gene, CDR3 DNA, CDR3 protein. The D gene is left open where the match is weak. Expanded clones are given a class, and other clones once, few, many or no size at all.

j_call: TRBJ2-5
cdr3_length: 13
d_call: TRBD2
clone_size: .
v_call: TRBV18
cdr3_nt: TGTGCCAGCTCCCGGGGGGGCGACGAGACCCAGTACTTC
cdr3_aa: CASSRGGDETQYF

j_call: TRBJ1-2
cdr3_length: 15
d_call: TRBD1
clone_size: .
v_call: TRBV15
cdr3_nt: TGTGCCACCAGCAGGAGCCGGACAGGGAACTATGGCTACACCTTC
cdr3_aa: CATSRSRTGNYGYTF

j_call: TRBJ1-2
cdr3_length: 15
d_call: .
clone_size: .
v_call: TRBV21-1
cdr3_nt: TGTGCCAGCAGCGTGGACAGGGGGCGAGACTATGGCTACACCTTC
cdr3_aa: CASSVDRGRDYGYTF

j_call: TRBJ1-2
cdr3_length: 12
d_call: .
clone_size: .
v_call: TRBV19
cdr3_nt: TGTGCCAGTACCCCACGGGGGGAAGGCTACACCTTC
cdr3_aa: CASTPRGEGYTF

j_call: TRBJ2-7
cdr3_length: 15
d_call: .
clone_size: .
v_call: TRBV27
cdr3_nt: TGTGCCAGCAGTTTATCCCCTAGCCGCTCCTACGAGCAGTACTTC
cdr3_aa: CASSLSPSRSYEQYF

j_call: TRBJ2-3
cdr3_length: 14
d_call: .
clone_size: .
v_call: TRBV2
cdr3_nt: TGTGCCACCAAGGAGGGAGATTGGGCAGATACGCAGTATTTT
cdr3_aa: CATKEGDWADTQYF

j_call: TRBJ2-2
cdr3_length: 18
d_call: TRBD1
clone_size: .
v_call: TRBV9
cdr3_nt: TGTGCCAGCAGCGTAGTCTCTTGGGGACAGAGGAACACCGGGGAGCTGTTTTTT
cdr3_aa: CASSVVSWGQRNTGELFF

j_call: TRBJ1-1
cdr3_length: 18
d_call: .
clone_size: .
v_call: TRBV7-8
cdr3_nt: TGTGCCAGCAGCTTAGCCAGGGGTGTAAGTTCCATGAACACTGAAGCTTTCTTT
cdr3_aa: CASSLARGVSSMNTEAFF

j_call: TRBJ1-1
cdr3_length: 13
d_call: .
clone_size: .
v_call: TRBV10-3
cdr3_nt: TGTGCCATCAGCTCTAGAGGGAACACTGAAGCTTTCTTT
cdr3_aa: CAISSRGNTEAFF

j_call: TRBJ2-7
cdr3_length: 14
d_call: .
clone_size: .
v_call: TRBV6-5
cdr3_nt: TGTGCCAGCAGTTCCCCCGGGCCTCTCTACGAGCAGTACTTC
cdr3_aa: CASSSPGPLYEQYF

j_call: TRBJ1-2
cdr3_length: 15
d_call: .
clone_size: .
v_call: TRBV15
cdr3_nt: TGTGCCACCAGCAGAGATCTAGGTTGGGTTAATGGCTACACCTTC
cdr3_aa: CATSRDLGWVNGYTF

j_call: TRBJ1-5
cdr3_length: 14
d_call: .
clone_size: .
v_call: TRBV5-8
cdr3_nt: TGTGCCAGCAGCTCCCGATGGAGCAATCAGCCCCAGCATTTT
cdr3_aa: CASSSRWSNQPQHF

j_call: TRBJ1-5
cdr3_length: 20
d_call: TRBD1
clone_size: .
v_call: TRBV6-8
cdr3_nt: TGTGCCAGCAGTTACTTAGTGCGGGGACAGGGCACAAGGGGTGATCAGCCCCAGCATTTT
cdr3_aa: CASSYLVRGQGTRGDQPQHF

j_call: TRBJ2-2
cdr3_length: 17
d_call: .
clone_size: .
v_call: TRBV9
cdr3_nt: TGTGCCAGCAGCGGAAGGTTGGACAGCCGCGGAGCCGGGGAGCTGTTTTTT
cdr3_aa: CASSGRLDSRGAGELFF

j_call: TRBJ2-1
cdr3_length: 16
d_call: TRBD2
clone_size: .
v_call: TRBV5-1
cdr3_nt: TGCGCCAGCAGCCGGGGGACTAGCGGGAGCTACAATGAGCAGTTCTTC
cdr3_aa: CASSRGTSGSYNEQFF

j_call: TRBJ2-5
cdr3_length: 14
d_call: .
clone_size: .
v_call: TRBV6-6
cdr3_nt: TGTGCCAGCAGTTTCAGGGGCCTACAAGAGACCCAGTACTTC
cdr3_aa: CASSFRGLQETQYF

j_call: TRBJ2-3
cdr3_length: 14
d_call: .
clone_size: .
v_call: TRBV18
cdr3_nt: TGTGCCAGCTCGCCGGATTCGCCCACAGATACGCAGTATTTT
cdr3_aa: CASSPDSPTDTQYF

j_call: TRBJ2-7
cdr3_length: 14
d_call: .
clone_size: .
v_call: TRBV5-1
cdr3_nt: TGCGCCAGCAGCTTGGGTGCAGGGGACTACGAGCAGTACTTC
cdr3_aa: CASSLGAGDYEQYF

j_call: TRBJ2-1
cdr3_length: 11
d_call: .
clone_size: .
v_call: TRBV2
cdr3_nt: TGTGCCAGCAGTTCACAGGTCGAGCAGTTCTTC
cdr3_aa: CASSSQVEQFF

j_call: TRBJ1-2
cdr3_length: 17
d_call: TRBD1
clone_size: .
v_call: TRBV5-4
cdr3_nt: TGTGCCAGCAGCTTAGGACTGGGACAGGGTAAAGATTATGGCTACACCTTC
cdr3_aa: CASSLGLGQGKDYGYTF

j_call: TRBJ1-5
cdr3_length: 18
d_call: .
clone_size: once
v_call: TRBV7-5
cdr3_nt: TGTGCCCCTCATCGGGACACTCGACCCCTCAGCGGCAATCAGCCCCAGCATTTT
cdr3_aa: CAPHRDTRPLSGNQPQHF

j_call: TRBJ1-5
cdr3_length: 14
d_call: .
clone_size: .
v_call: TRBV7-9
cdr3_nt: TGTGCCAGCAGCCAAACCGGCCTAAATCAGCCCCAGCATTTT
cdr3_aa: CASSQTGLNQPQHF

j_call: TRBJ2-1
cdr3_length: 16
d_call: .
clone_size: .
v_call: TRBV5-1
cdr3_nt: TGCGCCAGCAGCCCCGAAGGGCTTCCATTCTACAATGAGCAGTTCTTC
cdr3_aa: CASSPEGLPFYNEQFF

j_call: TRBJ1-3
cdr3_length: 15
d_call: TRBD1
clone_size: .
v_call: TRBV7-2
cdr3_nt: TGTGCCAGCAGCCCCGGGACAGGGGCTGGAAACACCATATATTTT
cdr3_aa: CASSPGTGAGNTIYF

j_call: TRBJ1-1
cdr3_length: 12
d_call: .
clone_size: few
v_call: TRBV16
cdr3_nt: TGTGCCAGCAGCCAATCGATTGCTGAAGCTTTCTTT
cdr3_aa: CASSQSIAEAFF

j_call: TRBJ2-1
cdr3_length: 14
d_call: .
clone_size: .
v_call: TRBV5-1
cdr3_nt: TGCGCCAGCAGCTTGGGCTCCGACGACAATGAGCAGTTCTTC
cdr3_aa: CASSLGSDDNEQFF

j_call: TRBJ1-5
cdr3_length: 19
d_call: .
clone_size: .
v_call: TRBV15
cdr3_nt: TGTGCCACCAGCAGAGATCGCACTAAGGGTTTCTATAGCAATCAGCCCCAGCATTTT
cdr3_aa: CATSRDRTKGFYSNQPQHF

j_call: TRBJ2-3
cdr3_length: 14
d_call: TRBD2
clone_size: once
v_call: TRBV6-5
cdr3_nt: TGTGCCAGCAGTTTAGCGGGAGGGCCGGATACGCAGTATTTT
cdr3_aa: CASSLAGGPDTQYF

j_call: TRBJ1-1
cdr3_length: 15
d_call: TRBD1
clone_size: .
v_call: TRBV28
cdr3_nt: TGTGCCAGCAGTTTGGGACAGGTAATTAACACTGAAGCTTTCTTT
cdr3_aa: CASSLGQVINTEAFF

j_call: TRBJ1-4
cdr3_length: 17
d_call: TRBD1
clone_size: .
v_call: TRBV9
cdr3_nt: TGTGCCAGCAGCGTGGGGGCAGGGGGCACAACTAATGAAAAACTGTTTTTT
cdr3_aa: CASSVGAGGTTNEKLFF

j_call: TRBJ1-3
cdr3_length: 14
d_call: TRBD1
clone_size: .
v_call: TRBV5-6
cdr3_nt: TGTGCCAGCAGCTCTTCAGGGGGCCGTTTGACCATATATTTT
cdr3_aa: CASSSSGGRLTIYF

j_call: TRBJ1-1
cdr3_length: 14
d_call: .
clone_size: .
v_call: TRBV10-1
cdr3_nt: TGCGCCAGCAGTACCACAGGGTTGAACACTGAAGCTTTCTTT
cdr3_aa: CASSTTGLNTEAFF

j_call: TRBJ1-5
cdr3_length: 14
d_call: .
clone_size: .
v_call: TRBV5-1
cdr3_nt: TGCGCCAGCAGCCCCGGTGACAGCAATCAGCCCCAGCATTTT
cdr3_aa: CASSPGDSNQPQHF

j_call: TRBJ2-5
cdr3_length: 16
d_call: .
clone_size: once
v_call: TRBV18
cdr3_nt: TGTGCCAGCTCACCTTTTAGCGGAGGACTCCAAGAGACCCAGTACTTC
cdr3_aa: CASSPFSGGLQETQYF

j_call: TRBJ2-1
cdr3_length: 14
d_call: .
clone_size: .
v_call: TRBV9
cdr3_nt: TGTGCCAGCAGCGTAGCTACGGTTCACAATGAGCAGTTCTTC
cdr3_aa: CASSVATVHNEQFF

j_call: TRBJ2-3
cdr3_length: 13
d_call: TRBD2
clone_size: once
v_call: TRBV18
cdr3_nt: TGTGCCAGCTCAGGACTAGCGGCAGATACGCAGTATTTT
cdr3_aa: CASSGLAADTQYF

j_call: TRBJ1-2
cdr3_length: 12
d_call: .
clone_size: .
v_call: TRBV10-3
cdr3_nt: TGTGCCATCAGTGCGGGACACGATAGCTACACCTTC
cdr3_aa: CAISAGHDSYTF

j_call: TRBJ1-3
cdr3_length: 15
d_call: .
clone_size: once
v_call: TRBV6-1
cdr3_nt: TGTGCCAGCAGTGAAGCTTGGACGGCTGGAAACACCATATATTTT
cdr3_aa: CASSEAWTAGNTIYF

j_call: TRBJ1-6
cdr3_length: 13
d_call: .
clone_size: once
v_call: TRBV7-2
cdr3_nt: TGTGCCAGCAGTATCTCGGGGGCACGATCCCTCCACTTT
cdr3_aa: CASSISGARSLHF

j_call: TRBJ1-5
cdr3_length: 16
d_call: .
clone_size: .
v_call: TRBV4-2
cdr3_nt: TGTGCCAGCAGCCAAGTTGGGGGGCGCGGCAATCAGCCCCAGCATTTT
cdr3_aa: CASSQVGGRGNQPQHF

j_call: TRBJ2-5
cdr3_length: 17
d_call: TRBD1
clone_size: .
v_call: TRBV7-9
cdr3_nt: TGTGCCAGCAGCCCTGCCATGACAGGGGGCGCGGAAGAGACCCAGTACTTC
cdr3_aa: CASSPAMTGGAEETQYF

j_call: TRBJ1-3
cdr3_length: 17
d_call: .
clone_size: .
v_call: TRBV9
cdr3_nt: TGTGCCAGCAGCGTAGGTCTAATAGGGGCCGCTGGAAACACCATATATTTT
cdr3_aa: CASSVGLIGAAGNTIYF

j_call: TRBJ1-2
cdr3_length: 15
d_call: .
clone_size: once
v_call: TRBV6-5
cdr3_nt: TGTGCCAGCAGTTCGAAGCGAGAACACCCCTATGGCTACACCTTC
cdr3_aa: CASSSKREHPYGYTF

j_call: TRBJ2-4
cdr3_length: 14
d_call: .
clone_size: .
v_call: TRBV5-1
cdr3_nt: TGCGCCAGCAGCTTGGTACAGGGCGAAAACATTCAGTACTTC
cdr3_aa: CASSLVQGENIQYF

j_call: TRBJ2-2
cdr3_length: 15
d_call: .
clone_size: once
v_call: TRBV18
cdr3_nt: TGTGCCAGCTCCCCCAGAGAGTTGAACACCGGGGAGCTGTTTTTT
cdr3_aa: CASSPRELNTGELFF

j_call: TRBJ1-4
cdr3_length: 15
d_call: .
clone_size: once
v_call: TRBV7-9
cdr3_nt: TGTGCCAGCAGTTACCAGGGTCCCGCTAATGAAAAACTGTTTTTT
cdr3_aa: CASSYQGPANEKLFF

j_call: TRBJ2-5
cdr3_length: 13
d_call: .
clone_size: .
v_call: TRBV5-1
cdr3_nt: TGCGCCAGCAGCTTGGGGCGGGAAGAGACCCAGTACTTC
cdr3_aa: CASSLGREETQYF

j_call: TRBJ1-3
cdr3_length: 14
d_call: TRBD1
clone_size: .
v_call: TRBV28
cdr3_nt: TGTGCCAGCAGTTTGAACAGGGGAGGAAACACCATATATTTT
cdr3_aa: CASSLNRGGNTIYF

j_call: TRBJ2-3
cdr3_length: 13
d_call: TRBD2
clone_size: .
v_call: TRBV11-2
cdr3_nt: TGTGCCAGCAGCCTAGCGGGCACAGATACGCAGTATTTT
cdr3_aa: CASSLAGTDTQYF

j_call: TRBJ2-3
cdr3_length: 15
d_call: TRBD1
clone_size: .
v_call: TRBV10-3
cdr3_nt: TGTGCCATCAGTGAGTCCGGGACAGTTAGAGATACGCAGTATTTT
cdr3_aa: CAISESGTVRDTQYF